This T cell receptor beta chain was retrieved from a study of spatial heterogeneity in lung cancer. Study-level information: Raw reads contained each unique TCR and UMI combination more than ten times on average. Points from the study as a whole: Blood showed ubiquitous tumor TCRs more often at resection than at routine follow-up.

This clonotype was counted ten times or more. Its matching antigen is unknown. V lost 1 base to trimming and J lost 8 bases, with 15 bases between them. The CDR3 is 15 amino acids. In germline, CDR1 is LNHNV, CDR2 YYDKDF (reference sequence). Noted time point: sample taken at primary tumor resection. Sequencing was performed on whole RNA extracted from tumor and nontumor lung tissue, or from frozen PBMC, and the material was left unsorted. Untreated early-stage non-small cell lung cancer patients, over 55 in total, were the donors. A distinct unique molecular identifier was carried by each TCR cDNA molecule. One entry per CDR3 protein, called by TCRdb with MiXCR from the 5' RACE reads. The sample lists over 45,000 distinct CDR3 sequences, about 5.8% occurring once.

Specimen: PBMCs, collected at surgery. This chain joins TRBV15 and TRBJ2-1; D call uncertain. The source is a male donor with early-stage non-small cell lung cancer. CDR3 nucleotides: TGTGCCACCAGCAGAGCCCCCCCCGGTAACTATGAGCAGTTCTTC. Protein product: CATSRAPPGNYEQFF.